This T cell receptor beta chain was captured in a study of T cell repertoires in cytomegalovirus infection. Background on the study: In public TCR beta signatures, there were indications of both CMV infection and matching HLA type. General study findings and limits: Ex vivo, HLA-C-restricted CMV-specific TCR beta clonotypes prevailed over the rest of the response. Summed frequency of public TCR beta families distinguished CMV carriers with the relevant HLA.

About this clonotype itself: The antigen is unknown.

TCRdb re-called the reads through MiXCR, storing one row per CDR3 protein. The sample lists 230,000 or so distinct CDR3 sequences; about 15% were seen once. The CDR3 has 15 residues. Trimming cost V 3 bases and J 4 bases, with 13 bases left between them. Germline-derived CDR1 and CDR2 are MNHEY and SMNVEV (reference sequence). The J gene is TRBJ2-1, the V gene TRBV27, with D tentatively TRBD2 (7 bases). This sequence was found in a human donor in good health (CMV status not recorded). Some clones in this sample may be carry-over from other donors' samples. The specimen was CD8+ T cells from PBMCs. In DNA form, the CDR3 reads TGTGCCAGCAGTTTTAGGGGGGGCCGTTACAATGAGCAGTTCTTC. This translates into CASSFRGGRYNEQFF.